This entry is about one T cell receptor (beta chain). Its target is not known. Cells sorted as Tregs were CD4+, CD25+ and CD127-/low. The CDR3 has 16 amino acids. V lost 1 base to trimming and J lost 1 base, with 12 bases between them. Looked up from germline, CDR1 is SGHKS and CDR2 is YYEKEE (reference sequence). Constant-region reverse primers amplified full-length variable regions, followed by semi-nested Nested Universal Primer A PCR. TCRdb recomputed calls from the 5' RACE reads with MiXCR, one row per CDR3 protein. Of over 45,000 distinct CDR3 sequences listed, roughly 28% are singletons. Whole-study findings and limits: Tumor Treg TCRs overlapped most with tumor naive CD4+ cells. Tumor memory CD4+ T cell TCR gene usage was found to cluster with blood and lymph node memory CD4+ cells and with lymph node naive CD4+ cells.

The chain couples TRBV5-5 to TRBJ2-1, with D uncertain. Sequencing input: tumor-infiltrating Tregs sorted from the breast tumor. The TCR sequence derives from a female donor with breast cancer. CDR3 nucleotides: TGTGCCAGCAGCTTGCAGTTAGCTCTGTCCTACAATGAGCAGTTCTTC. Its protein is CASSLQLALSYNEQFF.